The next 14 T cell receptor beta chains were all read from a single sample in a study of T cells expressing NK-cell markers. One entry per CDR3 protein, without DNA, is what TCRdb gives after re-calling the 5' RACE reads. The listing contains about half a million distinct CDR3 sequences. The specimen was blood T cells: a sorted CD56 or NKG2C T cell subset, CD4+ or CD8+ T cells, or bulk PBMC T cells (not recorded which). These receptors all come from a woman aged 50 to 60 in good health.

The chain has TRBV4-1 and TRBJ1-5; checking the TCRdb D call of TRBD1 is not possible without DNA. The CDR3 length is 16 residues. Germline lookup yields CDR1 MGHRA and CDR2 YSYEKL. The CDR3 protein is CASSQVEGNSNQPQHF.

The chain links TRBV18 to TRBJ2-2; TCRdb picks TRBD1, but there is no DNA to check that call. Germline V gene sequence: CDR1 KGHSH, CDR2 LQKENI. The CDR3 runs 16 residues. This CDR3 reads CASSPRTGRSTGELFF.

The J gene is TRBJ1-2, the V gene TRBV10-3; TCRdb gives TRBD1 as the D gene, but with no DNA this cannot be confirmed. Germline CDR1 ENHRY, CDR2 SYGVKD. The CDR3 length is 15 residues. The CDR3 region is CAISESGDTGLGYTF.

The rearrangement links TRBV3-1 to TRBJ2-2; there is no DNA to check the TCRdb D call of TRBD2. The CDR3 loop spans 17 amino acids. CDR1 and CDR2 (germline): LGHDT, YNNKEL (reference sequence). CDR3 in amino acids: CASSQTGNLLATGELFF.

The chain uses TRBV12-3 or TRBV12-4 and TRBJ2-3; the D call from TCRdb, TRBD2, cannot be confirmed without DNA. The CDR3 consists of 15 residues. CDR3 sequence reads: CASGKSGSSTDTQYF.

The genes are TRBV11-3 and TRBJ2-5. The germline CDR1 and CDR2 sequences are SGHNT and YENEEA. The CDR3 is 13 amino acids. CDR3 residues: CASSSTYGETQYF.

The J gene is TRBJ1-1, the V gene TRBV5-1; the D gene TCRdb calls, TRBD1, cannot be checked with no DNA. The CDR3 loop spans 15 amino acids. Germline V lookup: CDR1 SGHRS, CDR2 YFSETQ. The CDR3 sequence is CASSSTGQKNTEAFF.

The chain uses TRBV20-1 and TRBJ1-3; the TRBD1 assignment by TCRdb is unverifiable without DNA. The V gene's germline CDR1 is DFQATT and CDR2 SNEGSKA (reference sequence). CDR3 length: 16 amino acids. The CDR3 is CSARDLGGGRGNTIYF.

The V and J genes are TRBV2 and TRBJ1-4; the D call from TCRdb, TRBD1, cannot be confirmed without DNA. Germline V gives CDR1 SNHLY, CDR2 FYNNEI. The CDR3 totals 14 residues. The CDR3 spells CASSRGTGKEKLFF.

V and J are TRBV14 and TRBJ2-7. The CDR3 runs to 14 residues. The V gene's germline CDR1 is SGHDN and CDR2 FVKESK. This CDR3 is CASSLQHRAYEQYF.

This chain links TRBV12-3 or TRBV12-4 with TRBJ2-1; TCRdb designates TRBD1, a call that cannot be tested without DNA. The CDR3 has 16 residues. CDR3 in amino acids: CASSPAGTVGYNEQFF.

This rearrangement joins TRBV18 to TRBJ2-4; TCRdb indicates TRBD2, and absent DNA this call remains unverified. CDR1 KGHSH and CDR2 LQKENI come from the germline V gene. CDR3 length: 15 residues. CDR3 sequence: CASSRGGGAKNIQYF.

The chain recombines TRBV4-2 with TRBJ2-3; TCRdb selects TRBD1, and the lack of DNA leaves this call unchecked. Looked up from germline, CDR1 is LGHNA and CDR2 is YNFKEQ. The CDR3 consists of 17 residues. This CDR3 reads CASSQGFAGTGTDTQYF.

The chain carries TRBV25-1 and TRBJ1-6; TCRdb names TRBD1, which stays unverified in the absence of DNA. Germline-derived CDR1 and CDR2 are MGHDK and SYGVNS. The CDR3 has 17 residues. This CDR3 is CASSESPDRVGNSPLHF.